What follows are 5 T cell receptor beta chains derived from one specimen sequenced in a study of control samples from healthy donors and cancer patients. Measured with immunoSEQ multiplex PCR; TCRdb has only the in-frame clones, and not every one. The profile shows approximately 97,000 clones, roughly 92% of them singletons. Sequenced input: blood. Receptor source: a human donor in good health. The donor label of this sample is uncertain.

The rearrangement uses TRBV7-8 and TRBJ1-6, with 10 bases aligning to TRBD1. Germline trimming cut 1 base from V and 14 bases from J; bases unmatched to any gene: 8. Germline V lookup: CDR1 SGHVS, CDR2 FQNEAQ. This CDR3 is 15 amino acids long. The CDR3 DNA sequence: TGTGCCAGCAGCTTAGAAGGGACAGGGGAGGGAGCCCTCCACTTT. Protein sequence: CASSLEGTGEGALHF. Drawing the rest from reference TRBV7-8 and TRBJ1-6, the complete variable domain is GAGVSQSPRYKVAKRGQDVALRCDPISGHVSLFWYQQALGQGPEFLTYFQNEAQLDKSGLPSDRFFAERPEGSVSTLKIQRTQQEDSAVYLCASSLEGTGEGALHFGNGTRLTVT.

This chain joins TRBV3-1 (or the pseudogene TRBV3-2) and TRBJ2-2; D is tentatively TRBD1 or TRBD2 (6 bases each). The ends were cut back, 4 bases at V and 4 bases at J, with 16 bases in the middle. Germline V gives CDR1 LGHDT, CDR2 YNNKEL (reference sequence). The CDR3 extends over 16 amino acids. Written as DNA, the CDR3 is TGTGCCAGCAGCCGCAAATGGGGGGCGGGCACCGGGGAGCTGTTTTTT. Translation gives CASSRKWGAGTGELFF.

The rearrangement uses TRBV12-3 or TRBV12-4 and TRBJ2-7, with D maybe TRBD2 (6 bases). The V end lost 1 base, the J end lost 6 bases, and 7 bases lay between the germline ends. CDR3 length: 12 amino acids. The CDR3 sequence: CASSLGGVEQYV. The CDR3 nucleotides read TGTGCCAGCAGTTTAGGGGGGGTCGAGCAGTACGTC.

The rearrangement uses TRBV24-1 and TRBJ1-5; TRBD1 matches at 12 bases. The V gene's germline CDR1 is KGHDR and CDR2 SFDVKD. The CDR3 contains 16 residues. V lost 6 bases and J lost 7; bases outside the gene matches: 9. CDR3 residues: CATSPSGTGGRQPQHF. The DNA of the CDR3 is TGTGCCACCAGTCCTTCCGGGACAGGGGGCAGACAGCCCCAGCATTTT.

The chain is built from TRBV7-2 and TRBJ2-5; the D is unclear. The V end was cut by 6 bases, the J end by 0 bases, with 5 bases between. The CDR3 is 12 residues long. Germline V gives CDR1 SGHTA, CDR2 FQGNSA. The CDR3 sequence: CASSSYQETQYF. As DNA, the CDR3 is TGTGCCAGCAGTTCGTACCAAGAGACCCAGTACTTC.